This TCR beta chain was identified during a study of cytomegalovirus exposure and HLA in healthy donors. Study context: A prior study identified just under 120 million unique TCR beta sequences from 180 million or so T cells. Study-wide findings and caveats: For most TCR sequences rarity was the rule, although some public TCRs occurred in many donors. Productive status was seen about 87% or about 30% of the time for most TCR beta V segments in an earlier analysis. Common viral pathogens seemed, in a later analysis, to connect with several of the most significant clusters.

This clone was detected only once. What it binds is unknown. The V gene lost 2 bases and the J gene lost 3 bases, with 8 bases spanning the gap. This CDR3 is 13 amino acids long. Looked up from germline, CDR1 is MNHEY and CDR2 is SVGAGI. The primer mix had 60 Vbeta and 13 Jbeta primers. This table comes from immunoSEQ multiplex PCR, and its TCRdb copy is limited to in-frame clones, with some not included. The profile covers 180,000 or so clones, with 82% appearing a single time and approximately 1.4% taken by the ten largest. The specimen sequenced was PBMCs. The chain joins TRBV6-5 to TRBJ2-7; D is unresolved. The sequence was collected from a man aged 40-49 years in good health and CMV-seronegative. CDR3 amino acids: CASSYGTRYEQYF. Here the CDR3 DNA reads TGTGCCAGCAGTTACGGTACGCGCTACGAGCAGTACTTC.